A single sample is the source of the 28 T cell receptor beta chains below, sequenced in a study of blood T cell repertoires in COVID-19. The protocol was immunoSEQ multiplex PCR, while the TCRdb copy is restricted to in-frame clones and leaves out a portion. The repertoire holds 200,000 to 250,000 clones, approximately 90% seen once, with 12% in the top ten. The sample comprised peripheral blood. The receptors here all came from a young woman who had recovered from COVID-19.

The chain combines TRBV9 with TRBJ2-3; 14 positions agree with TRBD2. The CDR3 runs to 21 residues. V lost 0 bases, J lost 3 bases, and 15 bases stayed unmatched. Germline values: CDR1 SGDLS, CDR2 YYNGEE. CDR3 coding DNA: TGTGCCAGCAGCGTAGCCCCACCGGGACTAGCGGGAGCGGGTAGGACAGATACGCAGTATTTT. Protein: CASSVAPPGLAGAGRTDTQYF.

V and J are TRBV6-5 and TRBJ1-1; D might be TRBD1 (6 bases). The CDR3 is made up of 14 amino acids. V lost 2 bases and J 2 bases, leaving 9 bases between the germline ends. Germline CDR1 and CDR2: MNHEY and SVGAGI. This chain's CDR3 is CASSYTQGNTEAFF. Written as DNA, the CDR3 is TGTGCCAGCAGTTACACACAGGGAAACACTGAAGCTTTCTTT.

This clone has only one observation. J is TRBJ1-2 and V is TRBV5-6; D is unresolved. The V gene's germline CDR1 is SGHDT and CDR2 YYEEEE. V lost 0 bases to trimming and J lost 2 bases, with 11 bases between them. The CDR3 is made up of 15 amino acids. CDR3 residues: CASSLVARLNYGYTF. The CDR3 coding sequence is TGTGCCAGCAGCTTGGTTGCCAGGCTAAACTATGGCTACACCTTC. The complete variable domain, with remaining parts taken from reference TRBV5-6 and TRBJ1-2, reads DAGVTQSPTHLIKTRGQQVTLRCSPKSGHDTVSWYQQALGQGPQFIFQYYEEEERQRGNFPDRFSGHQFPNYSSELNVNALLLGDSALYLCASSLVARLNYGYTFGSGTRLTVV.

The V call is TRBV5-6, the J call TRBJ2-7; TRBD1 matches 8 bases. Germline CDR1 SGHDT, CDR2 YYEEEE. The CDR3 extends over 15 amino acids. J lost 2 bases, V lost 2 bases, and 6 bases had no gene match. DNA for the CDR3: TGTGCCAGCAGCTTTTCCGGGACAGGACCCTACGAGCAGTACTTC. Encoded protein: CASSFSGTGPYEQYF.

The gene calls are TRBV18 and TRBJ2-3; a possible D gene is TRBD1 (6 bases). This CDR3 has 13 amino acids. CDR1 KGHSH and CDR2 LQKENI come from the germline V gene. V lost 5 bases and J 5 bases, leaving 11 bases between the germline ends. CDR3 in amino acids: CASSVGALDTQYF. The CDR3 region has the DNA TGTGCCAGCTCAGTGGGGGCTTTAGATACGCAGTATTTT.

The V call is TRBV18, the J call TRBJ1-4; 7 bases line up with TRBD1. Germline V gene data show CDR1 as KGHSH and CDR2 as LQKENI. The CDR3 covers 13 residues. V gave up 6 bases and J gave up 8 bases; unmatched junction bases: 6. Here the CDR3 reads CASSHGQDEKLFF. Here the CDR3 DNA reads TGTGCCAGCTCCCACGGACAGGACGAAAAACTGTTTTTT. The full variable domain, with the rest looked up from reference TRBV18 and TRBJ1-4, is NAGVMQNPRHLVRRRGQEARLRCSPMKGHSHVYWYRQLPEEGLKFMVYLQKENIIDESGMPKERFSAEFPKEGPSILRIQQVVRGDSAAYFCASSHGQDEKLFFGSGTQLSVL.

The rearrangement links TRBV5-4 to TRBJ2-2; D is perhaps TRBD2 (6 bases). Germline loops: CDR1 SGHNT, CDR2 YYREEE (reference sequence). V was clipped by 2 bases and J by 1 base, with 12 bases between them. The CDR3 is made up of 16 amino acids. CDR3 region: CASSLGRFKNTGELFF. The CDR3 nucleotides read TGTGCCAGCAGCTTAGGGAGGTTCAAGAACACCGGGGAGCTGTTTTTT.

This clone was seen a handful of times. V usage is TRBV18 and J usage is TRBJ1-6; 12 nucleotides align to TRBD1. V trimming: 3 bases; J trimming: 5 bases; junction bases outside the gene matches: 5. The CDR3 contains 17 residues. CDR1 and CDR2 from the germline V gene are KGHSH and LQKENI. The CDR3 region is CASSPRGQGANNSPLHF. DNA for the CDR3: TGTGCCAGCTCACCCCGGGGACAGGGGGCGAATAATTCACCCCTCCACTTT.

The chain has TRBV7-9 and TRBJ1-4; 7 bases are a match to TRBD1. The CDR3 has 15 amino acids. Trimming cost V 5 bases and J 5 bases; bases outside gene matches: 8. Germline lookup yields CDR1 SEHNR and CDR2 FQNEAQ (reference sequence). The CDR3 region has the DNA TGTGCCAGCAGCATAACGGACAGGCTGAATGAAAAACTGTTTTTT. This translates into CASSITDRLNEKLFF.

The rearrangement joins TRBV29-1 to TRBJ1-1; D is unresolved. Deletions cut 6 bases from V and 0 bases from J, with 11 bases between. This CDR3 is built from 13 residues. Germline V lookup: CDR1 SQVTM, CDR2 ANQGSEA. CDR3 sequence reads: CSVATVLNTEAFF. The CDR3 nucleotides are TGCAGCGTAGCCACAGTGTTGAACACTGAAGCTTTCTTT.

V is TRBV14 and J is TRBJ1-2; 8 bases match TRBD1. The CDR3 spans 16 residues. Trimming removed 3 bases from V and 4 bases from J; junction bases left unmatched: 10. Looked up from germline, CDR1 is SGHDN and CDR2 is FVKESK. The CDR3 reads CASSHIGRGPIYGYTF. CDR3 DNA sequence: TGTGCCAGCAGCCATATCGGCAGGGGGCCGATCTATGGCTACACCTTC.

This clone has a handful of counts. This sample includes further DNA sequences coding for the same CDR3. The chain is built from TRBV19 and TRBJ1-1; D is uncertain. The V end was cut by 3 bases, the J end by 0 bases, with 5 bases between. Germline V gives CDR1 LNHDA, CDR2 SQIVND (reference sequence). The CDR3 is 13 residues long. As DNA, the CDR3 is TGTGCCAGTAGTATCTCCTTGAACACTGAAGCTTTCTTT. Protein product: CASSISLNTEAFF. The variable domain in full, with the rest retrieved from reference TRBV19 and TRBJ1-1, is DGGITQSPKYLFRKEGQNVTLSCEQNLNHDAMYWYRQDPGQGLRLIYYSQIVNDFQKGDIAEGYSVSREKKESFPLTVTSAQKNPTAFYLCASSISLNTEAFFGQGTRLTVV.

The V and J genes are TRBV30 and TRBJ2-7; perhaps TRBD2 as D (6 bases). The V end was cut by 1 base, the J end by 6 bases, with 16 bases between. CDR1 and CDR2 (germline): GTSNPN, SVGIG (reference sequence). This CDR3 is 14 amino acids long. The CDR3 sequence: CAWSASPGVVEQYF. The CDR3 DNA reads as TGTGCCTGGAGTGCAAGCCCGGGAGTCGTCGAGCAGTACTTC.

The V and J genes are TRBV6-5 and TRBJ1-6; a weak D match, TRBD1 (6 bases). The V end lost 0 bases, the J end lost 6 bases, and 9 bases lay between the germline ends. Germline assignment: CDR1 MNHEY and CDR2 SVGAGI. The CDR3 runs to 15 residues. The CDR3 sequence: CASSYSGALNSPLHF. CDR3 coding DNA: TGTGCCAGCAGTTACTCGGGGGCGCTTAATTCACCCCTCCACTTT.

The chain recombines TRBV2 with TRBJ1-4, with 11 positions matching TRBD1. Germline assignment: CDR1 SNHLY and CDR2 FYNNEI. The CDR3 loop spans 16 amino acids. V trimming: 4 bases; J trimming: 0 bases; junction bases outside the gene matches: 1. The CDR3 sequence is CASSGDRGATNEKLFF. The CDR3 DNA reads as TGTGCCAGCAGTGGGGACAGGGGGGCAACTAATGAAAAACTGTTTTTT.

The rearrangement uses TRBV20-1 and TRBJ1-6; D possibly corresponds to TRBD1 (5 bases). V was pared by 3 bases and J by 7 bases, with 22 bases between. Germline CDR1 reads DFQATT; CDR2 reads SNEGSKA (reference sequence). The CDR3 has 17 amino acids. In DNA form, the CDR3 reads TGCAGTGCTAGTGGTTCAGGGTTTGGCCTTTTGAATTCACCCCTCCACTTT. It encodes CSASGSGFGLLNSPLHF.

In this sample, this clone turned up a few times. CDR3 nucleotides: TGTGCCAGCAGTTATATGGTTCGGGACGAGCAGTACTTC. It encodes CASSYMVRDEQYF. V is TRBV6-2 or TRBV6-3 and J is TRBJ2-7; D call uncertain. V was pared by 3 bases and J by 5 bases, with 11 bases between. The germline CDR1 and CDR2 sequences are MNHEY and SVGEGT. The CDR3 is 13 amino acids.

V is TRBV5-1 and J is TRBJ1-5, with 7 positions matching TRBD1. Germline values: CDR1 SGHRS, CDR2 YFSETQ. Trimming at V came to 4 bases and at J to 4 bases, leaving 8 bases not matched to a gene. CDR3 length: 15 amino acids. In DNA form, the CDR3 reads TGCGCCAGCAGCCCGGGGACAGATTTTAATCAGCCCCAGCATTTT. This translates into CASSPGTDFNQPQHF.

The rearrangement links TRBV10-3 to TRBJ2-5, with D uncertain. The V gene's germline CDR1 is ENHRY and CDR2 SYGVKD. V was clipped by 4 bases and J by 4 bases, with 13 bases between them. This CDR3 spans 14 amino acids. The CDR3 nucleotides read TGTGCCATCAGTGCAGCGACCCTTCGAGAGACCCAGTACTTC. As protein: CAISAATLRETQYF.

The table lists this clone with a count of one. The J gene is TRBJ1-2, the V gene TRBV6-1, with D possibly being TRBD1 (6 bases). Germline V gene data show CDR1 as MNHNS and CDR2 as SASEGT. This CDR3 has 15 residues. V lost 2 bases to trimming and J lost 3 bases, with 13 bases between them. CDR3 coding DNA: TGTGCCAGCAGTGAAATGCGTTCAGGGGACTATGGCTACACCTTC. Translating gives CASSEMRSGDYGYTF.

The chain employs TRBV5-1 and TRBJ2-1; D may be TRBD2 (6 bases). The CDR3 has 15 residues. Germline CDR1 reads SGHRS; CDR2 reads YFSETQ. Trimming removed 4 bases at V and 0 bases at J, with 11 bases between. CDR3: CASSPEGSSYNEQFF. The CDR3 region has the DNA TGCGCCAGCAGCCCGGAGGGTAGCTCCTACAATGAGCAGTTCTTC.

The chain couples TRBV15 to TRBJ2-3; D is perhaps TRBD1 (5 bases). This CDR3 region has 20 residues. Germline CDR1 and CDR2: LNHNV and YYDKDF (reference sequence). Trimming stripped 5 bases from V and 0 bases from J, with 27 bases between. The CDR3 here is CATSASLGQGQAMSTDTQYF. CDR3 in DNA: TGTGCCACCAGCGCTAGTCTCGGCCAGGGTCAAGCAATGAGCACAGATACGCAGTATTTT.

This clone was recorded once. V and J are TRBV6-5 and TRBJ2-1; D might be TRBD2 (6 bases). Trimming took 0 bases from V and 7 from J, leaving 16 bases between them. Germline CDR1 reads MNHEY; CDR2 reads SVGAGI. The CDR3 loop spans 16 amino acids. CDR3 region: CASSYSITTSRNEQFF. The CDR3 DNA sequence: TGTGCCAGCAGTTACTCGATAACTACTAGCCGTAATGAGCAGTTCTTC.

The V call is TRBV19, the J call TRBJ1-1; D not certain. The CDR3 is 13 residues long. V was clipped by 2 bases and J by 1 base, with 5 bases between them. Germline V gene lookup returns CDR1 LNHDA and CDR2 SQIVND (reference sequence). The CDR3 loop reads CASSISRNTEAFF. The CDR3 DNA is TGTGCCAGTAGTATATCTAGGAACACTGAAGCTTTCTTT.

This sequence joins TRBV9 and TRBJ2-3; TRBD2 matches 10 bases. Per the germline V gene, CDR1 is SGDLS and CDR2 is YYNGEE. This CDR3 region has 17 residues. V lost 0 bases, J lost 2 bases, and 6 bases stayed unmatched. CDR3 residues: CASSVGSGTSVTDTQYF. CDR3 sequence (DNA): TGTGCCAGCAGCGTAGGGTCCGGGACTAGCGTCACAGATACGCAGTATTTT.

This chain connects TRBV6-5 to TRBJ1-2; D is unclear. V lost 2 bases, J lost 7 bases, and 11 bases lay in between. The CDR3 is made up of 13 amino acids. Per germline, CDR1 MNHEY and CDR2 SVGAGI. As DNA, the CDR3 is TGTGCCAGCAGTTACGCAGGTTCCCTTGGCTACACCTTC. This encodes CASSYAGSLGYTF.

The gene calls are TRBV29-1 and TRBJ1-2, with D maybe TRBD1 (5 bases). V lost 1 base, J lost 4 bases, and 13 bases lay in between. From germline, CDR1 is SQVTM and CDR2 ANQGSEA. This CDR3 is built from 14 residues. CDR3 loop: CSVEGLGRGYGYTF. The CDR3 coding sequence is TGCAGCGTTGAAGGGTTGGGGCGAGGCTATGGCTACACCTTC. Full variable domain (missing parts from reference TRBV29-1 and TRBJ1-2): SAVISQKPSRDICQRGTSLTIQCQVDSQVTMMFWYRQQPGQSLTLIATANQGSEATYESGFVIDKFPISRPNLTFSTLTVSNMSPEDSSIYLCSVEGLGRGYGYTFGSGTRLTVV.

V is TRBV7-3 and J is TRBJ2-1, with 11 bases that match TRBD2. J gave up 8 bases and V 5 bases, and 11 bases lay outside the gene matches. This CDR3 contains 16 residues. Looked up from germline, CDR1 is SGHTA and CDR2 is FQGTGA. CDR3 sequence (DNA): TGTGCCAGCAGCAAGACTAGCGGGATCCCAAGCGATGAGCAGTTCTTC. This encodes CASSKTSGIPSDEQFF.